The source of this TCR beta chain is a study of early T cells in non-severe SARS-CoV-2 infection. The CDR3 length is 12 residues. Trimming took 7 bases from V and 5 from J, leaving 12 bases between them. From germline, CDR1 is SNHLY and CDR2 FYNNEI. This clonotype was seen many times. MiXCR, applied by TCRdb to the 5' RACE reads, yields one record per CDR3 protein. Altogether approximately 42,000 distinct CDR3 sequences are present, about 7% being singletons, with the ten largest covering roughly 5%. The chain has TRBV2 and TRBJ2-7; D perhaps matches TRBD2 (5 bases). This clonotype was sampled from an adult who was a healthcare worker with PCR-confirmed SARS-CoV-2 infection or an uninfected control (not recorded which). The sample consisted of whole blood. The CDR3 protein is CASIRGSNEQYF. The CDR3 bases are TGTGCCAGCATACGGGGTTCGAACGAGCAGTACTTC.